Following are 20 T cell receptor beta chains from one sample sequenced in a study of blood T cells in healthy people across ages. Together with a sample-barcoded 5' primer, a J-beta primer mix was included in a second PCR lasting about 6 to 11 cycles. TCRdb ran MiXCR on the 5' RACE reads and lists one entry per CDR3 protein. In the table there are 1.5 million to 2 million distinct CDR3 sequences, under 30% of which are singletons. The source material was blood. The receptors were gathered from a woman aged 25-40 years in good health.

The chain combines TRBV7-9 with TRBJ2-7, with D uncertain. The germline gives CDR1 SEHNR, CDR2 FQNEAQ (reference sequence). Trimming removed 7 bases at V and 3 bases at J, with 10 bases between. The length of the CDR3 is 12 residues. For the CDR3, the DNA is TGTGCCAGCACCTCAGACCTCTACGAGCAGTACTTC. The encoded protein is CASTSDLYEQYF.

This clonotype has a count of ten or more. This chain joins TRBV20-1 and TRBJ2-7; 14 positions agree with TRBD2. The CDR3 is 16 residues long. J lost 3 bases, V lost 3 bases, and 7 bases had no gene match. Germline-derived CDR1 and CDR2 are DFQATT and SNEGSKA (reference sequence). The CDR3 loop reads CSARGTSGRANYEQYF. CDR3 nucleotides: TGCAGTGCTAGGGGGACTAGCGGGAGAGCTAACTACGAGCAGTACTTC.

There are a few counts of this clonotype. The chain joins TRBV12-3 or TRBV12-4 to TRBJ2-4; TRBD2 agrees at 8 bases. Judging by the DNA end, TRBJ2-7 fits better; the J call may be wrong. CDR3 length: 14 residues. The CDR3: CASTVAGPPYEQYF. For the CDR3, the DNA is TGTGCCAGCACCGTAGCGGGGCCCCCCTACGAGCAGTACTTC.

The CDR3 nucleotides read TGTGCCAGCAGTTTATTTGCAGGACAGCAGTTCTTC. Its translation is CASSLFAGQQFF. The rearrangement joins TRBV27 to TRBJ2-1; no reliable D call. The CDR3 extends over 12 amino acids. Germline V gives CDR1 MNHEY, CDR2 SMNVEV (reference sequence). V was cut by 1 base and J by 11 bases, with 9 bases left in between.

CDR3: CASSYWGQPQHF. The CDR3 region has the DNA TGTGCCAGCAGTTACTGGGGGCAGCCCCAGCATTTT. The gene calls are TRBV6-5 and TRBJ1-5; D might be TRBD1 (5 bases). Germline lookup yields CDR1 MNHEY and CDR2 SVGAGI. The CDR3 is made up of 12 amino acids. V shed 1 base and J shed 7 bases, with 5 bases lying between them.

The table lists this clonotype with a few counts. The chain uses TRBV25-1 and TRBJ2-1, with TRBD2 identical over 9 bases. The CDR3 totals 17 residues. Germline CDR1 and CDR2: MGHDK and SYGVNS. The CDR3 nucleotides are TGTGCAATACGGACGGGGGCGGGAGGGCCCTCTAGTCGTGAGCAGTTCTTC. It encodes CAIRTGAGGPSSREQFF.

This clonotype was detected only a few times. The chain uses TRBV6-5 and TRBJ1-2; D perhaps matches TRBD1 (5 bases). V lost 9 bases and J lost 8, with 16 bases in between. Germline CDR1 MNHEY, CDR2 SVGAGI. The CDR3 sequence is 12 residues long. The CDR3 spells CASRPGLGGYTF. In nucleotides, the CDR3 is TGTGCCAGTCGCCCGGGGCTGGGAGGCTACACCTTC.

This clonotype came up once. The rearrangement links TRBV7-2 to TRBJ1-5; D uncertain. The germline gives CDR1 SGHTA, CDR2 FQGNSA. The V gene lost 5 bases and the J gene lost 9 bases, with 11 bases spanning the gap. The CDR3 loop spans 12 amino acids. In DNA form, the CDR3 reads TGTGCCAGCAGCCATACCTTTGGGCCCCAGCATTTT. Translated, it gives CASSHTFGPQHF. Complete variable domain (other parts from reference TRBV7-2 and TRBJ1-5): GAGVSQSPSNKVTEKGKDVELRCDPISGHTALYWYRQSLGQGLEFLIYFQGNSAPDKSGLPSDRFSAERTGGSVSTLTIQRTQQEDSAVYLCASSHTFGPQHFGDGTRLSIL.

This clonotype was seen a handful of times. The chain has TRBV30 and TRBJ1-1; a weak D match, TRBD1 (6 bases). The V gene's germline CDR1 is GTSNPN and CDR2 SVGIG (reference sequence). The CDR3 length is 14 residues. Trimming shortened V by 2 bases and J by 1 base, and 11 bases separated the two germline ends. The CDR3 is CAWSTGHPNTEAFF. As DNA, the CDR3 is TGTGCCTGGAGTACGGGACACCCGAACACTGAAGCTTTCTTT. Combining the CDR3 with reference TRBV30 and TRBJ1-1 gives the whole variable domain SQTIHQWPATLVQPVGSPLSLECTVEGTSNPNLYWYRQAAGRGLQLLFYSVGIGQISSEVPQNLSASRPQDRQFILSSKKLLLSDSGFYLCAWSTGHPNTEAFFGQGTRLTVV.

This clonotype has a handful of counts. The chain recombines TRBV11-3 with TRBJ2-1, with 12 bases lining up with TRBD2. CDR1 is SGHNT and CDR2 is YENEEA in the germline V gene. Trimming cost V 4 bases and J 5 bases; bases outside gene matches: 9. The CDR3 totals 17 residues. The DNA of the CDR3 is TGTGCCAGCAGCTCTCACCTCCTAGCGGGGGGGGACAATGAGCAGTTCTTC. This encodes CASSSHLLAGGDNEQFF.

The chain combines TRBV25-1 with TRBJ2-7; D is uncertain. V lost 0 bases, J lost 10 bases, and 16 bases lay in between. The CDR3 is 14 residues long. Germline lookup yields CDR1 MGHDK and CDR2 SYGVNS. CDR3 amino acids: CASSEYGLGSDQYF. The CDR3 bases are TGTGCCAGCAGTGAATACGGGTTGGGCAGCGATCAGTACTTC.

This clonotype was seen repeatedly, ten times or more. The chain joins TRBV20-1 to TRBJ1-6; D gene ambiguous. V was trimmed by 3 bases and J by 5 bases, leaving 8 bases between them. The germline gives CDR1 DFQATT, CDR2 SNEGSKA (reference sequence). The CDR3 is 13 residues long. The CDR3 DNA sequence: TGCAGTGCTAGGGCGCCCGATAATTCACCCCTCCACTTT. It encodes CSARAPDNSPLHF.

This clonotype was found a few times. V and J are TRBV15 and TRBJ1-4; 7 bases fit TRBD1. Germline assignment: CDR1 LNHNV and CDR2 YYDKDF (reference sequence). With 8 bases clipped from V and 4 bases from J, the junction kept 4 bases outside the gene matches. This CDR3 contains 13 residues. CDR3 sequence reads: CATQQGLNEKLFF. CDR3 sequence (DNA): TGTGCCACCCAACAGGGGCTTAATGAAAAACTGTTTTTT.

As to this clonotype: The junction does not match germline at one end; this may be a read error. The rearrangement links TRBV3-1 to TRBJ2-1; no firm D call. Germline V gene lookup returns CDR1 LGHDT and CDR2 YNNKEL (reference sequence). The CDR3 extends over 16 amino acids. The CDR3 region has the DNA TGTGTCAGCAGCCTATCCCGGCGAGGTGTATACAATGAGCAGTTCTTC. It yields the protein CVSSLSRRGVYNEQFF.

This clonotype was seen more than once but under ten times. V usage is TRBV9 and J usage is TRBJ2-7; 7 bases match TRBD1. CDR3 size: 15 residues. Germline V gene sequence: CDR1 SGDLS, CDR2 YYNGEE. Germline trimming cut 0 bases from V and 4 bases from J; bases unmatched to any gene: 7. Here the CDR3 reads CASSVDLTGPYEQYF. The CDR3 DNA is TGTGCCAGCAGCGTAGATTTGACAGGGCCATACGAGCAGTACTTC. Based on the CDR3 plus reference TRBV9 and TRBJ2-7, the full variable domain is DSGVTQTPKHLITATGQRVTLRCSPRSGDLSVYWYQQSLDQGLQFLIQYYNGEERAKGNILERFSAQQFPDLHSELNLSSLELGDSALYFCASSVDLTGPYEQYFGPGTRLTVT.

This clonotype was counted at least ten times. This CDR3 is CASSPVRLNEQFF. In DNA, the CDR3 is TGTGCCAGCAGTCCAGTCCGGTTAAATGAGCAGTTCTTC. The chain is built from TRBV6-6 and TRBJ2-1; D is unresolved. Germline V gene data show CDR1 as MNHNY and CDR2 as SVGAGI (reference sequence). This CDR3 has 13 amino acids. Trimming stripped 5 bases from V and 7 bases from J, with 12 bases between.

A few counts support this clonotype. CDR3 DNA sequence: TGTGCCAGCAGCTACCGGACAGTCGGATCCTACAATGAGCAGTTCTTC. Amino acid sequence: CASSYRTVGSYNEQFF. The rearrangement links TRBV7-9 to TRBJ2-1; tentative D call: TRBD1 (6 bases). Germline CDR1 SEHNR, CDR2 FQNEAQ (reference sequence). V was trimmed by 4 bases and J by 1 base, leaving 14 bases between them. The CDR3 has 16 amino acids.

Comment on this clonotype: The junction and the germline gene differ at one end; a read error may be behind it. The chain combines TRBV9 with TRBJ2-7; 7 bases match TRBD2. CDR1 is SGDLS, CDR2 YYNGEE, per germline. The CDR3 covers 14 residues. The CDR3 loop reads CASSVAHREAEQYF. CDR3 DNA sequence: TGTGCCAGTAGCGTAGCACACCGGGAGGCCGAGCAGTACTTC.

The chain combines TRBV7-2 with TRBJ2-6; D is possibly TRBD1 (6 bases). Trimming took off 1 base at V and 3 bases at J, with 10 bases between the two ends. From germline, CDR1 is SGHTA and CDR2 FQGNSA. CDR3 length: 16 amino acids. CDR3 nucleotide sequence: TGTGCCAGCAGCTTAGGTGGACAGATTGGGGCCAACGTCCTGACTTTC. Amino acids: CASSLGGQIGANVLTF.

There are a few counts of this clonotype. A read error may account for a junction end that differs from germline. V is TRBV3-1 and J is TRBJ1-2; a weak D match, TRBD1 (5 bases). Germline V lookup: CDR1 LGHDT, CDR2 YNNKEL (reference sequence). The CDR3 sequence is 13 residues long. This CDR3 is CASSQDLRGGYTF. DNA for the CDR3: TGCGCCAGCAGCCAAGATTTGAGGGGAGGCTACACCTTC.